This is a list of T cell receptor beta chains from one sample in a study of blood T cell repertoires in COVID-19. The table came from immunoSEQ multiplex PCR; TCRdb's copy has only in-frame clones and leaves some out. The data contain 400,000 to 500,000 clones, roughly 90% of them seen just once; the ten biggest clones take up approximately 1.5%. Sequencing was done on a sample of PBMCs or T cells enriched from blood (not recorded which). These receptors originate from a woman aged 18-30 years who had been exposed to COVID-19. Each CDR3 is given with its conserved first and last residue. A D gene is named only where the DNA matches it firmly. Rows may omit the clone size; those that give it use once, few, many or a size class.

D gene,V gene,clone size,J gene,CDR3 protein,CDR3 DNA
TRBD1,TRBV7-9,-,TRBJ2-7,CASSLGTGTYEQYF,TGTGCCAGCAGCTTGGGGACAGGGACCTACGAGCAGTACTTC
-,TRBV19,once,TRBJ2-7,CASSMGASSDSYEQYF,TGTGCCAGTAGTATGGGGGCTAGCTCCGACTCCTACGAGCAGTACTTC
TRBD2,TRBV14,-,TRBJ2-3,CASSQVAGGNWGTDTQYF,TGTGCCAGCAGCCAAGTGGCGGGAGGGAACTGGGGCACAGATACGCAGTATTTT
TRBD1,TRBV7-9,-,TRBJ1-5,CASSFWTGTWGNQPQHF,TGTGCCAGCAGCTTTTGGACAGGGACCTGGGGCAATCAGCCCCAGCATTTT
-,TRBV7-6,-,TRBJ1-6,CASSLVPGKFSPLHF,TGTGCCAGCAGCTTAGTGCCAGGAAAGTTTTCACCCCTCCACTTT
-,TRBV30,-,TRBJ2-7,CAWNRAGLEQYF,TGTGCCTGGAATCGGGCGGGGCTTGAGCAGTACTTC
-,TRBV5-1,-,TRBJ2-1,CASSLVGREYEQFF,TGCGCCAGCAGCTTGGTGGGCAGGGAATATGAGCAGTTCTTC
-,TRBV18,-,TRBJ2-5,CASAVPARETQYF,TGTGCCAGCGCCGTCCCCGCGAGGGAGACCCAGTACTTC
-,TRBV7-2,-,TRBJ2-1,CASSLVGPQTSNEQFF,TGTGCCAGCAGCTTAGTCGGCCCTCAAACTAGCAATGAGCAGTTCTTC
TRBD2,TRBV7-2,-,TRBJ2-1,CASSLGPGRENEQFF,TGTGCCAGCAGCTTAGGTCCAGGGAGGGAGAATGAGCAGTTCTTC
TRBD2,TRBV6-5,-,TRBJ2-1,CASSYGDYYNEQFF,TGTGCCAGCAGTTACGGGGACTACTACAATGAGCAGTTCTTC
TRBD1,TRBV14,-,TRBJ2-7,CASSQVYLMDRGLFSSYEQYF,TGTGCCAGCAGCCAAGTGTATTTGATGGACAGGGGGCTATTTAGCTCCTACGAGCAGTACTTC
-,TRBV9,-,TRBJ2-6,CASRGANVLTF,TGTGCCAGCCGTGGGGCCAACGTCCTGACTTTC
TRBD2,TRBV5-1,-,TRBJ2-2,CASSLVLAGADTGELFF,TGCGCCAGCAGCTTGGTTCTAGCGGGAGCTGACACCGGGGAGCTGTTTTTT
-,TRBV4-1,-,TRBJ1-4,CASSQELRVWEGKLFF,TGCGCCAGCAGCCAAGAACTAAGAGTCTGGGAGGGAAAACTGTTTTTT
-,TRBV19,-,TRBJ1-4,CASSSDSSPATNEKLFF,TGTGCCAGTAGTTCCGATTCCTCTCCGGCAACTAATGAAAAACTGTTTTTT
-,TRBV24-1,-,TRBJ2-1,CATSDLPSANNEQFF,TGTGCCACCAGTGATTTGCCTAGCGCCAACAATGAGCAGTTCTTC
-,TRBV11-3,-,TRBJ2-7,CASSLAGTYEQYF,TGTGCCAGCAGCTTGGCGGGTACCTACGAGCAGTACTTC
-,TRBV18,-,TRBJ2-5,CATRPRDF,TGTGCCACACGACCGCGGGACTTC
-,TRBV15,-,TRBJ2-7,CATSREVGGAAYEQYF,TGTGCCACCAGCAGAGAGGTCGGCGGCGCGGCCTACGAGCAGTACTTC
-,TRBV21-1,-,TRBJ1-4,CASSNGQGEKLFF,TGTGCCAGCAGCAATGGACAGGGCGAAAAACTGTTTTTT
-,TRBV14,-,TRBJ2-5,CASSQAVLYGETQYF,TGTGCCAGCAGCCAAGCGGTGCTTTACGGAGAGACCCAGTACTTC
TRBD2,TRBV5-1,-,TRBJ2-7,CASSPDPSGRAYEQYF,TGCGCCAGCAGCCCGGACCCTAGCGGGAGGGCCTACGAGCAGTACTTC
TRBD2,TRBV19,-,TRBJ2-5,CASSIMGLAFETQYF,TGTGCCAGTAGTATAATGGGACTAGCATTTGAAACCCAGTACTTC
TRBD1,TRBV7-9,-,TRBJ1-2,CASSPRTGVNYGYTF,TGTGCCAGCAGCCCCCGGACAGGGGTAAACTATGGCTACACCTTC
TRBD1,TRBV24-1,-,TRBJ1-2,CATSDPGQGAFGYTF,TGTGCCACCAGTGATCCCGGACAGGGGGCGTTTGGCTACACCTTC
TRBD2,TRBV7-8,-,TRBJ2-1,CAIARAGASSYNEQFF,TGTGCCATTGCGCGAGCGGGGGCTAGTTCCTACAATGAGCAGTTCTTC
-,TRBV19,-,TRBJ2-7,CASSIGRGSYEQYF,TGTGCCAGTAGTATTGGCAGGGGCTCCTACGAGCAGTACTTC
TRBD1,TRBV11-2,-,TRBJ1-4,CASSDPQGAQNEKLFF,TGTGCCAGCAGCGACCCTCAGGGGGCACAAAATGAAAAACTGTTTTTT
TRBD2,TRBV4-1,-,TRBJ2-7,CASSQVGGSSYEQYF,TGCGCCAGCAGCCAAGTGGGGGGGAGCTCCTACGAGCAGTACTTC
TRBD1,TRBV28,-,TRBJ1-4,CASSPRQGLNEKLFF,TGTGCCAGCAGTCCGAGACAGGGTTTAAATGAAAAACTGTTTTTT
-,TRBV7-2,-,TRBJ1-1,CASTRTNSNTEAFF,TGTGCCAGCACAAGGACAAATTCGAACACTGAAGCTTTCTTT
TRBD2,TRBV7-9,-,TRBJ2-5,CASSLARGDPREETQYF,TGTGCCAGCAGCTTAGCGCGGGGGGACCCGCGGGAAGAGACCCAGTACTTC
TRBD1,TRBV7-2,-,TRBJ1-6,CASSLKGWGQGAPNSPLHF,TGTGCCAGCAGCTTAAAGGGGTGGGGACAGGGGGCCCCTAATTCACCCCTCCACTTT
TRBD1,TRBV18,-,TRBJ2-7,CASSPIQGSFYEQYF,TGTGCCAGCTCACCAATACAGGGGTCCTTCTACGAGCAGTACTTC
-,TRBV28,-,TRBJ2-5,CASRTRETQYF,TGTGCCAGCAGGACTAGGGAGACCCAGTACTTC
-,TRBV28,-,TRBJ2-7,CASSFGSRGYEQYF,TGTGCCAGCAGTTTCGGCTCTCGGGGCTACGAGCAGTACTTC
-,TRBV13,few,TRBJ2-7,CASSLDAEAYEQYF,TGTGCCAGCAGCTTAGACGCAGAAGCCTACGAGCAGTACTTC
-,TRBV14,-,TRBJ2-1,CASSQGGEPYNEQFF,TGTGCCAGCAGCCAAGGCGGGGAACCCTACAATGAGCAGTTCTTC
-,TRBV15,-,TRBJ2-1,CATSRDRAGSSYNEQFF,TGTGCCACCAGCAGAGATCGAGCGGGTAGCTCCTACAATGAGCAGTTCTTC
-,TRBV11-2,-,TRBJ2-7,CASSLESLPTYEQYF,TGTGCCAGCAGCTTAGAGAGTCTCCCCACCTACGAGCAGTACTTC
-,TRBV28,-,TRBJ2-7,CASSLGSGFYEQYF,TGTGCCAGCAGTTTGGGGTCGGGGTTCTACGAGCAGTACTTC
-,TRBV24-1,-,TRBJ2-2,CATSDAVRGDTGELFF,TGTGCCACCAGTGATGCCGTCAGGGGGGATACCGGGGAGCTGTTTTTT
TRBD2,TRBV15,-,TRBJ2-1,CATSRVASGGAGEQFF,TGTGCCACCAGCAGAGTTGCTAGCGGGGGGGCCGGTGAGCAGTTCTTC
-,TRBV19,few,TRBJ2-7,CASSIDGAYEQYF,TGTGCCAGTAGTATCGACGGGGCCTACGAGCAGTACTTC
TRBD1,TRBV6-5,-,TRBJ2-7,CASSSPGTGGYEQYF,TGTGCCAGCAGTTCTCCAGGGACAGGGGGCTACGAGCAGTACTTC
TRBD2,TRBV5-4,-,TRBJ2-1,CASSLGRTSGPASSYNEQFF,TGTGCCAGCAGCTTGGGCCGGACTAGCGGTCCCGCGAGCTCCTACAATGAGCAGTTCTTC
-,TRBV19,-,TRBJ2-7,CASTAGYPNSYEQYF,TGTGCCAGTACCGCGGGGTACCCCAACTCCTACGAGCAGTACTTC
TRBD2,TRBV3-1/TRBV3-2,once,TRBJ2-7,CASSHYAGGPGEQYF,TGTGCCAGCAGCCACTACGCGGGAGGGCCGGGTGAGCAGTACTTC
-,TRBV7-9,-,TRBJ1-4,CASSSFPGTNEKLFF,TGTGCCAGCAGCAGTTTCCCAGGGACTAATGAAAAACTGTTTTTT
-,TRBV5-1,once,TRBJ1-6,CASSLDNNSPLHF,TGCGCCAGCAGCTTGGACAATAATTCACCCCTCCACTTT
-,TRBV7-2,-,TRBJ2-2,CASSLGGANTGELFF,TGTGCCAGCAGCTTAGGCGGGGCGAACACCGGGGAGCTGTTTTTT
TRBD1,TRBV5-1,once,TRBJ1-1,CASSLGTGAYEAFF,TGCGCCAGCAGCTTAGGTACAGGGGCCTATGAAGCTTTCTTT
TRBD1,TRBV7-9,once,TRBJ2-5,CASSSSGTAQETQYF,TGTGCCAGCAGCTCCTCCGGGACAGCACAAGAGACCCAGTACTTC
TRBD2,TRBV27,-,TRBJ2-3,CASSVGGGAYTQYF,TGTGCCAGCAGTGTAGGCGGGGGGGCTTATACGCAGTATTTT